Presented here are 11 T cell receptor beta chains from one specimen sequenced in a study of post-analysis software for immune sequencing data. Findings and limits, study-wide: Roughly 5 TRBV segments, including TRBV5-6, TRBV5-1 and TRBV20-1, were more frequent in patients than controls.

TCR beta libraries were prepared from cDNA with unique molecular identifiers. TCRdb analysed the PCR reads with MiXCR anew, one entry per CDR3 protein. The sample contains a few hundred thousand distinct CDR3 sequences, roughly 34% of which appear only once. No cognate antigen is known for these TCRs. The sequenced material came from blood. Receptors were obtained from a girl under 18 with multiple sclerosis.

This chain joins TRBV10-3 and TRBJ2-5; D is perhaps TRBD2 (5 bases). V gave up 6 bases and J gave up 5 bases, with 13 bases separating them. The germline gives CDR1 ENHRY, CDR2 SYGVKD. The CDR3 covers 13 residues. CDR3 loop: CAIRGVLRETQYF. As DNA, the CDR3 is TGTGCCATCAGGGGAGTCCTCAGGGAGACCCAGTACTTC.

This clonotype was seen only a few times. This chain links TRBV5-6 with TRBJ1-4, with D possibly TRBD1 on 6 matching bases. The germline V gene encodes CDR1 SGHDT and CDR2 YYEEEE. The germline V and J ends were trimmed by 5 bases and 4 bases, with 15 bases remaining between them. The CDR3 has 15 amino acids. CDR3 in amino acids: CASSLSGANNEKLFF. In nucleotides, the CDR3 is TGTGCCAGCAGTCTTTCGGGGGCTAATAATGAAAAACTGTTTTTT.

This chain connects TRBV11-2 to TRBJ2-7; perhaps TRBD1 as D (6 bases). Germline CDR1 is SGHAT and CDR2 is FQNNGV. The CDR3 is 15 residues long. Trimming removed 5 bases at V and 6 bases at J, with 20 bases between. The CDR3 sequence: CASSRTGKLLGEQYF. CDR3 sequence (DNA): TGTGCCAGCAGCCGAACAGGGAAACTTCTCGGCGAGCAGTACTTC. Complete variable domain (other parts from reference TRBV11-2 and TRBJ2-7): EAGVAQSPRYKIIEKRQSVAFWCNPISGHATLYWYQQILGQGPKLLIQFQNNGVVDDSQLPKDRFSAERLKGVDSTLKIQPAKLEDSAVYLCASSRTGKLLGEQYFGPGTRLTVT.

This chain connects TRBV4-1 to TRBJ1-4; no firm D call. CDR1 is MGHRA, CDR2 YSYEKL, per germline. V was clipped by 1 base and J by 8 bases, with 11 bases between them. There are 14 residues in the CDR3. CDR3 in DNA: TGCGCCAGCAGCCAAGGGTTTGGAGGGGAAAAACTGTTTTTT. It codes for CASSQGFGGEKLFF.

The J gene is TRBJ2-1, the V gene TRBV5-1; 7 positions agree with TRBD2. This CDR3 has 11 residues. Germline V gene sequence: CDR1 SGHRS, CDR2 YFSETQ. Trimming removed 7 bases from V and 6 bases from J; junction bases left unmatched: 1. The CDR3 nucleotides read TGCGCCAGCTGGGGGGGCAATGAGCAGTTCTTC. It is translated as CASWGGNEQFF.

This chain connects TRBV20-1 to TRBJ2-6, with unresolved D. V gave up 5 bases and J gave up 2 bases, with 7 bases separating them. The CDR3 has 13 residues. The germline V gene encodes CDR1 DFQATT and CDR2 SNEGSKA (reference sequence). The CDR3 nucleotides read TGCAGTGCTTATCCCCCTGGGGCCAACGTCCTGACTTTC. It translates to CSAYPPGANVLTF.

This clonotype was found a few times. This rearrangement joins TRBV28 to TRBJ2-6; 7 nucleotides align to TRBD1. Germline CDR1 and CDR2: MDHEN and SYDVKM. The CDR3 extends over 13 amino acids. V shed 10 bases and J 13 bases; nucleotides not matched to a gene: 13. CDR3 region: CANSPGQDRVLTF. CDR3 DNA sequence: TGTGCCAACAGCCCCGGACAGGATAGGGTCCTGACTTTC.

This clonotype has more than one count but fewer than ten. The CDR3 region has the DNA TGTGCCAGCAGCATCTCACTAGGAGATACGCAGTATTTT. This translates into CASSISLGDTQYF. The chain recombines TRBV11-2 with TRBJ2-3, with D possibly matching TRBD2 (5 bases). Germline V gene sequence: CDR1 SGHAT, CDR2 FQNNGV. This CDR3 is 13 amino acids long. V dropped 5 bases and J dropped 5 bases, with 11 bases sitting between them.

This clonotype has a handful of counts. The chain is built from TRBV29-1 and TRBJ2-5, with 7 bases aligning to TRBD1. CDR1 and CDR2 from the germline V gene are SQVTM and ANQGSEA. With 6 bases clipped from V and 1 base from J, the junction kept 5 bases outside the gene matches. CDR3 length: 13 amino acids. CDR3 region: CSVPGTAQETQYF. The DNA for the CDR3 is TGCAGCGTACCTGGGACAGCCCAAGAGACCCAGTACTTC.

This clonotype came up a few times. V usage is TRBV6-1 and J usage is TRBJ2-1, with D perhaps TRBD1 (5 bases). This CDR3 region has 13 residues. With 8 bases removed from V and 8 bases from J, the gap between germline ends came to 16 bases. CDR1 MNHNS and CDR2 SASEGT come from the germline V gene. The DNA for the CDR3 is TGTGCCAGCTGCAGGGTTTGGGCCGATGAGCAGTTCTTC. Its protein product is CASCRVWADEQFF.

The rearrangement links TRBV20-1 to TRBJ2-2; possible D gene TRBD2, 5 bases. V lost 0 bases, J lost 9 bases, and 14 bases lay in between. Germline lookup yields CDR1 DFQATT and CDR2 SNEGSKA (reference sequence). This CDR3 is 14 amino acids long. The CDR3 DNA follows: TGCAGTGCTAGAGATCTGAGGAGGTCTCGGGAGCTGTTTTTT. It is translated as CSARDLRRSRELFF.